This entry concerns a single T cell receptor beta chain. Germline V gene data show CDR1 as KGHDR and CDR2 as SFDVKD. The germline V and J ends were trimmed by 9 bases and 5 bases, with 15 bases remaining between them. The CDR3 runs to 14 residues. Original data processing: Amplification from reference gene primers served as the basis for estimated nucleated cell counts. Assay used: immunoSEQ multiplex PCR; TCRdb lists only in-frame clones, some missing. Clonal size and the V and J genes are those of that table, whereas D and trimming came from the DNA. The data contain 120,000 or so clones, roughly 69% of them singletons. This entry belongs to a study of blood T cell repertoires in COVID-19. Study at large: Samples taken during acute and convalescent COVID-19 were collected in the United States, Italy and Spain. Sources were T cells, B-cell-depleted T cells, or PBMCs; the material itself was cDNA or gDNA.

The receptor was isolated from an older woman with acute or convalescent COVID-19. This rearrangement joins TRBV24-1 to TRBJ2-2; perhaps TRBD2 as D (6 bases). Sequencing was carried out using peripheral blood. The CDR3 loop is CATQMPGSTGELFF. CDR3 bases: TGTGCCACCCAAATGCCCGGGAGTACCGGGGAGCTGTTTTTT.